This T cell receptor beta chain was recovered during a study of identical twins (dated by TCRdb to the mid-2010s). In the study overall: To test whether fetal clonotypes persist, this study deep-sequenced TCR alpha and beta repertoires from monozygotic twins, from unrelated adults of various ages, and from cord blood. To rule out contamination, the twin experiments were replicated at different times with different library preparation protocols. Paper-wide results and their limitations: Zero-insertion analyses could be partly confounded by invariant T cells such as MAIT and iNKT, though diverse VJ usage argued against such confounding for most clonotypes. Out-of-frame TCR alpha sharing in monozygotic twins was systematically underestimated by recombination models, whereas sharing between unrelated individuals was in agreement with the recombination models. Fewer insertions were carried by abundant cord blood beta clonotypes, a similar but weaker trend appeared in young adult naive repertoires, and no such trend appeared in memory repertoires. Because the same donors could not be followed over many years, the conclusions relied on cross-sectional statistical analysis. The excess sharing between twins in beta out-of-frame sequences was weaker because fewer shared sequences reduced the signal-to-noise ratio. Compared with coincidental sharing between unrelated individuals, out-of-frame TCR alpha sequences shared between twins had an excess of sequences with low generation probability.

V is clipped by 5 bases and J by 1 base, and the sequence between their germline boundaries is 6 bases long. Counted from cysteine to phenylalanine, this CDR3 has 12 amino acids. Kept here is only the CDR3 DNA, which spans 36 bases and is read in frame from base 1. Libraries were prepared through 5' RACE. The sample was run on an Illumina HiSeq 2000. A universal primer binding site was added through template switching, and the final cDNA carried a unique molecular identifier so that TCR cDNA molecules could be counted accurately. Specific primers in the conserved constant-segment region were used to synthesize first-strand cDNA for TCR alpha and beta chains. To control for contamination, each cDNA library was double barcoded with a SMART-Mk sample barcode plus Illumina barcodes. TruSeq adapter sequences, together with Illumina sample barcodes, were added in two successive PCR steps. The Illumina HiSeq platform was used with custom primers to sequence TCR alpha and beta cDNA libraries. In the paper's pipeline: MiGEC was used to process raw reads and extract unique molecular identifiers, and MiXCR was used to find CDR3 positions. Recombination models were inferred per individual with the repgenHMM and IGoR tools using an EM algorithm. The analysis of shared clonotypes was done with the tcR package in R, with sharing normalized by the product of cloneset sizes. To study raw recombination without the effects of thymic and clonal selection, out-of-frame nonproductive sequences were analyzed. Clones were called with MiXCR by TCRdb after fastp trimmed the public reads at Q25, and only in-frame beta chains were retained. One record per CDR3 amino acid sequence lists the most common genes and DNA. The V and J calls follow TCRdb's processing rather than the paper's. In all, the sample holds roughly 690,000 distinct CDR3 sequences, and 21% of those were seen once. The ten largest clones represent roughly 4.3% of the sample.

All donors were healthy Caucasians. Three pairs of female monozygotic twins, all aged about 18 to 30 years, were included in the twin cohort. Peripheral blood mononuclear cells were used as the source from which RNA for TCR libraries was isolated. Concerning this clonotype itself: This receptor's antigen is unknown. No qualities accompany the bases; no much larger clone lies one base away.

Separately, the same data were catalogued under a study of T cells expressing NK-cell markers. The second paper further reports: Seven or eight donors provided sorted CD3+CD56+NKG2C+, CD3+CD56+NKG2C- and CD3+CD56-NKG2C+ T-cell subsets, whose TCR beta-chain repertoires were profiled. Among the eight sequenced donors, only one was HCMV-seronegative, while the other seven were HCMV-seropositive. To restrict sorting to alphabetaTCR-expressing T cells, an anti-gammadeltaTCR antibody was added in several experiments. In six donors, the dominant CD3+CD56+NKG2C+ clonotypes ranked among the top 10 CD8+ clonotypes, making up about 1.0-7.5% of CD8+ T cells. Those dominant clonotypes were again the most abundant among CD3+CD56-NKG2C+ cells in a handful of donors, at about 25-65%. Whether the expanded NKG2C-expressing T cell clones were specific for HCMV antigens was left unclear. All eight donors whose samples were sequenced were randomly selected healthy volunteers, three of them men and five women. HCMV-specific IgG was detected in serum with a commercial ELISA kit to determine HCMV serostatus. For a handful of donors, bulk peripheral blood T-cell repertoires were also sequenced from unsorted PBMC. MIGEC handled demultiplexing of the reads and grouping by UMI, while MiTCR was used to assemble and quantify clonotypes. To exclude erroneous sequences, any TCR cDNA sequence not supported by at least two reads was discarded. The tcR package was used for downstream repertoire analysis, with clonotypes matched between fractions based on CDR3 nucleotide sequence plus V segment. VDJmatch was used to annotate antigen specificity against VDJdb, with one amino acid substitution allowed in CDR3.

Rearrangement joined TRBV12-3 or TRBV12-4 to TRBJ2-7, with no confidently assigned D gene. The sample comprised PBMCs. The origin of this receptor is a woman aged 18-29 years in good health. For the CDR3, the sequence is CASSIGSYEQYF. The bases read TGTGCCAGCAGTATAGGATCCTACGAGCAGTACTTC.